Each of the 6 T cell receptor beta chains below was sequenced from the same sample in a study of T cell repertoires and leukemia-associated antigens. TCRdb ran MiXCR on the 5' RACE reads and lists one entry per CDR3 protein. The repertoire includes 9,800 or so distinct CDR3 sequences, approximately 40% of them detected once, and over 50% sits in the top ten. These TCRs' antigens remain unknown. Material: CD3+ T cells sorted from blood and cultured. These receptors came from a female donor in good health.

The V gene is TRBV6-1, the J gene TRBJ2-3; no definite D call. Deletions cut 5 bases from V and 2 bases from J, with 11 bases between. Germline values: CDR1 MNHNS, CDR2 SASEGT. The CDR3 has 14 amino acids. The DNA of the CDR3 is TGTGCCAGCAGTAGACGGACCATCACAGATACGCAGTATTTT. This sequence encodes CASSRRTITDTQYF.

This clonotype occurred many times. CDR3 in DNA: TGTGCCAGCAGCGGCGGGACCGGGACTAGCGGGAGTTGGGAGCAGTTCTTC. Its protein product is CASSGGTGTSGSWEQFF. This sequence joins TRBV9 and TRBJ2-1; 14 bases are shared with TRBD2. V lost 3 bases to trimming and J lost 10 bases; unmatched junction nucleotides: 12. The V gene's germline CDR1 is SGDLS and CDR2 YYNGEE. The CDR3 is made up of 17 amino acids.

This clonotype counts as medium-sized. The chain recombines TRBV5-6 with TRBJ2-1; the match to TRBD2 covers 8 bases. The V gene's germline CDR1 is SGHDT and CDR2 YYEEEE. The CDR3 length is 15 residues. V trimming: 1 base; J trimming: 3 bases; junction bases outside the gene matches: 3. In nucleotides, the CDR3 is TGTGCCAGCAGCTTGCAACTAGCGGTCTACAATGAGCAGTTCTTC. Protein sequence: CASSLQLAVYNEQFF.

This clonotype was seen at least ten times. The chain uses TRBV7-2 and TRBJ2-3; the match to TRBD2 covers 12 bases. Germline CDR1 reads SGHTA; CDR2 reads FQGNSA. The trim removed 5 bases at V and 3 bases at J, leaving 6 bases unmatched. CDR3 length equals 16 residues. The CDR3 nucleotides are TGTGCCAGCAGCCTTAGTACTAGCGGGAGGACAGATACGCAGTATTTT. This translates into CASSLSTSGRTDTQYF.

The chain has TRBV12-3 or TRBV12-4 and TRBJ1-3; unclear D gene. The V gene lost 10 bases and the J gene lost 0 bases, with 16 bases spanning the gap. This CDR3 is built from 15 residues. The CDR3 DNA follows: TGTGCCACGGGTTACCAGCACCTCTCTGGAAACACCATATATTTT. Translation gives CATGYQHLSGNTIYF.

V is TRBV20-1 and J is TRBJ1-2; D unresolved. The ends were cut back, 0 bases at V and 0 bases at J, with 5 bases in the middle. The CDR3 is 13 residues long. CDR1 is DFQATT, CDR2 SNEGSKA, per germline (reference sequence). DNA of the CDR3: TGCAGTGCTAGAGACGGACCTAACTATGGCTACACCTTC. As protein: CSARDGPNYGYTF.